This paragraph covers one T cell receptor beta chain sequence. This clone's antigen is unknown. Base qualities are not recorded, but no much larger clone differs from it by a single base. The trim is 1 base for V and 1 base for J, with a gap of 15 bases between the germline ends. Taken from cysteine to phenylalanine, the CDR3 has 16 residues. The read is trimmed to its CDR3 DNA, 48 bases read in frame from base 1. Reading the germline V gene gives CDR1 SGHRS and CDR2 YFSETQ. This specimen belongs to a study of blood T cells in healthy people across ages (dated by TCRdb to about 2015). In terms of the full investigation: In model experiments, template switching captured about one uniquely barcoded TCR beta cDNA molecule for every two T cells. To track age-related changes in TCR beta repertoire diversity, the study relied on deep sequencing normalized with unique cDNA molecular identifiers. Donors were grouped into four age groups: young (average 16 years), middle-aged (around 39), aged (approximately 58) and long-lived (about 90). To avoid experimental bias, donors of different ages were distributed randomly across sequencing lanes. For two donors (one aged 18 to 30 and one aged 80 or older), the study analyzed two additional independent replicas of 1 million unique cDNA reads from the same blood draw. On the study overall, not on this receptor specifically: The percentage of naive T cells measured by flow cytometry correlated strongly with observed TCR beta diversity. Because profiling used bulk unsorted PBMCs, naive and antigen-experienced compartments could not be compared conclusively. Observed TCR beta diversity per million T cells fell roughly linearly with age, and a significant reduction was already apparent by age around 36. Total diversity estimates from one million sequenced T cells were considered lower bounds and underestimates. Compared with the aged group, the long-lived group had more naive CD4+ T cells, fewer expanded clones and increased TCR diversity, suggesting age selection. Because donor CMV infection status was unknown, age-related changes in expanded clonotypes were potentially confounded.

Library preparation used 5' RACE. The sample was run on an Illumina HiSeq 2500. A second PCR of about 7 to 12 cycles was performed with a sample-barcoded 5' primer and a J-beta primer mix. Each TCR beta cDNA molecule received a unique molecular identifier from a template-switch 5' adaptor carrying 12 random nucleotides. Each sample yielded at least 3 million CDR3-containing paired-end reads. First-strand cDNA was synthesized from all RNA with the Mint cDNA synthesis kit, primed by a TRBC-specific oligonucleotide. Following uracil-DNA glycosylase treatment, a first 18-cycle PCR with universal primers M1SS and BC2_uni_R was performed on all cDNA. The study's processing was this. Each sample was normalized by randomly selecting 1 million high-quality reads, each carrying a distinct molecular identifier. Reads sharing molecular identifiers were discarded rather than binned into consensus sequences. MiTCR, set to a Q25 quality threshold and the strictest error-elimination algorithm, was used for CDR3 identification, clonotype clustering and error correction. A nonparametric unseen species model using Euler transformation provided a lower-bound estimate of total TCR beta diversity. TCRdb reran the public reads through fastp at Q25 and MiXCR, keeping productive beta chains. Identical CDR3 protein sequences are pooled into one entry, listed with their most common genes and DNA. The V and J calls were not made by the authors but by TCRdb's processing. The table for this sample lists approximately 1.5 million distinct CDR3 sequences; 30% to 40% of them were counted only once. The ten most abundant clones make up about 10% of the sample.

Donors were a few dozen systemically healthy Caucasian individuals from Russia aged roughly 6 to 100 years. Each donor gave 8 to 10 milliliters of peripheral blood, drawn into EDTA-treated Vacutainer tubes. Ficoll-Paque density-gradient centrifugation was used to isolate PBMCs, with at least 6.5 million obtained per sample. Total RNA, at least 6 micrograms per sample, was extracted from PBMCs with Trizol reagent. For every donor, an aliquot of PBMCs went through flow cytometry to measure the percentages of naive CD45RAhigh/CD27high T cells. The receptor was isolated from a woman in her 30s in good health. The chain couples TRBV5-1 to TRBJ2-7, with the D segment possibly TRBD1 or TRBD2, each aligning over 5 bases. The source material was blood. The CDR3 reads CASSLTVRDGSYEQYF. The bases are TGCGCCAGCAGCTTGACTGTCCGGGACGGGTCCTACGAGCAGTACTTC. With the portions outside the CDR3 filled from the reference TRBV5-1 and TRBJ2-7 genes, the complete variable region becomes KAGVTQTPRYLIKTRGQQVTLSCSPISGHRSVSWYQQTPGQGLQFLFEYFSETQRNKGNFPGRFSGRQFSNSRSEMNVSTLELGDSALYLCASSLTVRDGSYEQYFGPGTRLTVT.